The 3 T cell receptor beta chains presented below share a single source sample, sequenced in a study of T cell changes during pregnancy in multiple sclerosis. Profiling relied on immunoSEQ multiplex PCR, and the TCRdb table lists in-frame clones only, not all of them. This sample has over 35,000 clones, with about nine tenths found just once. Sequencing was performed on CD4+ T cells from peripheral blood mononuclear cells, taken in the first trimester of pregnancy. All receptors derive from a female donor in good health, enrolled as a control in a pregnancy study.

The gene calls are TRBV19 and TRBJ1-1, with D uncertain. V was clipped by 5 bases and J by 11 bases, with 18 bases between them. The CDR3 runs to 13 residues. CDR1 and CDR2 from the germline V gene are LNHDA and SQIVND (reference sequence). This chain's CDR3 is CASSPEWEAEAFF. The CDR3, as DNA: TGTGCCAGTAGTCCCGAGTGGGAGGCGGAGGCTTTCTTT.

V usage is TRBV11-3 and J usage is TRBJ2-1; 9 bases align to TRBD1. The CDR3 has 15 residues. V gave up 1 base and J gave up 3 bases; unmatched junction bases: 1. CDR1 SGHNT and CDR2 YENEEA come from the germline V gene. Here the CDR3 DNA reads TGTGCCAGCAGCTTAGGACAGGGGGGCTACAATGAGCAGTTCTTC. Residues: CASSLGQGGYNEQFF.

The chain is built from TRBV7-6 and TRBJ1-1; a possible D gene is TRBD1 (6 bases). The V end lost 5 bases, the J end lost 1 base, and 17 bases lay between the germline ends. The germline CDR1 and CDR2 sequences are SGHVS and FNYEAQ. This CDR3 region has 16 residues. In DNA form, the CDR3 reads TGTGCCAGCAGCAAACGGACCCCGGGACAGAACACTGAAGCTTTCTTT. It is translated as CASSKRTPGQNTEAFF.